Listed here is a single T cell receptor (beta chain). This entry comes from a study of blood T cell repertoires in COVID-19. TCRdb's table, derived via immunoSEQ multiplex PCR, lists solely in-frame clones and lacks some. The sample lists tens of thousands of clones, 65% to 90% occurring once. Germline V CDR1 and CDR2: SGHDT, YYEEEE. There are 16 residues in the CDR3. Germline trimming cut 2 bases from V and 7 bases from J; bases unmatched to any gene: 9. The source is a man between 50 and 59 years old with COVID-19, enrolled during active disease. The chain carries TRBV5-6 and TRBJ2-1, with TRBD1 matching 10 bases. Sequencing was carried out using peripheral blood. CDR3 region: CASSLRDRGKVNEQFF. In nucleotides, the CDR3 is TGTGCCAGCAGCTTAAGGGACAGGGGAAAGGTGAATGAGCAGTTCTTC.